This T cell receptor beta chain was recovered during a study of identical twins. Findings of the study overall: Out-of-frame alpha sequences common to twins were enriched for low generation probability.

TCRdb fed the 5' RACE reads into MiXCR, producing one record per CDR3 protein. The profile shows 1,800,000 or so distinct CDR3 sequences, about 32% of them singletons. The V gene lost 7 bases and the J gene lost 3 bases, with 21 bases spanning the gap. CDR3 length equals 16 residues. Per the germline V gene, CDR1 is MDHEN and CDR2 is SYDVKM. This clonotype was observed many times. Its specificity is unknown. The sequencing sample was made of cord blood. The clonotype was recovered from a newborn girl in good health. The V call is TRBV28, the J call TRBJ1-2; D is possibly TRBD1 (5 bases). The CDR3 here is CASTTLRAGRDYGYTF. The CDR3 coding sequence is TGTGCCAGCACCACACTAAGAGCCGGCAGGGACTATGGCTACACCTTC.